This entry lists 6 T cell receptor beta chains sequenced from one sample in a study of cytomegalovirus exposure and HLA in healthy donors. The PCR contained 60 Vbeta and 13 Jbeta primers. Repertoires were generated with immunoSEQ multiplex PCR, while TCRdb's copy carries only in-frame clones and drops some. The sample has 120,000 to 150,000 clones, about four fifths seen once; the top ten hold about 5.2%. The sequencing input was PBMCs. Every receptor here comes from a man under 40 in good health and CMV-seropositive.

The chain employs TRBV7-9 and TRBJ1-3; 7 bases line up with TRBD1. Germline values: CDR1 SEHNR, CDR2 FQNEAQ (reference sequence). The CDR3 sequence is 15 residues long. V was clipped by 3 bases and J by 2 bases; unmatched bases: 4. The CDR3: CASSFGDRAGNTIYF. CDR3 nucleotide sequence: TGTGCCAGCAGCTTTGGTGACAGGGCTGGAAACACCATATATTTT. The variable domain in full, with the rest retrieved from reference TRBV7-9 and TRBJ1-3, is DTGVSQNPRHKITKRGQNVTFRCDPISEHNRLYWYRQTLGQGPEFLTYFQNEAQLEKSRLLSDRFSAERPKGSFSTLEIQRTEQGDSAMYLCASSFGDRAGNTIYFGEGSWLTVV.

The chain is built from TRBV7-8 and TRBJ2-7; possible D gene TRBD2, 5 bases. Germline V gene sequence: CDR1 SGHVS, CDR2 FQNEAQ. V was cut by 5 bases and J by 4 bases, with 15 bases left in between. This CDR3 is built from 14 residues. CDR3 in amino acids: CASSRDGELYEQYF. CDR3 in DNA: TGTGCCAGCAGCCGCGATGGGGAGTTGTACGAGCAGTACTTC.

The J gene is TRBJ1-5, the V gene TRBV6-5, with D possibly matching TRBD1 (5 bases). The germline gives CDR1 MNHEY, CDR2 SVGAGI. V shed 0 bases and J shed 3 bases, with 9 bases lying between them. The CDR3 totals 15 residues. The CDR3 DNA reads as TGTGCCAGCAGTTACTCAAGGACACCCAATCAGCCCCAGCATTTT. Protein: CASSYSRTPNQPQHF.

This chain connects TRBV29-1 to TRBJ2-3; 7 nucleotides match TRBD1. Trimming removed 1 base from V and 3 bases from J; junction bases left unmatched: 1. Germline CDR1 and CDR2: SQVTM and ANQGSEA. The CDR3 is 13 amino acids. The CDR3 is CSVEGDRTDTQYF. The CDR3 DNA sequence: TGCAGCGTTGAAGGGGACAGAACAGATACGCAGTATTTT.

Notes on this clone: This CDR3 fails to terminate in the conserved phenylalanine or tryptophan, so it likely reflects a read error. CDR3 bases: TGTGCCAGCAGTGAAGATAGCGGGAGCTACGAGCAGTACCTC. Translating it yields CASSEDSGSYEQYL. The chain is built from TRBV2 and TRBJ2-7, with 9 bases that match TRBD2. The CDR3 is 14 amino acids. V was pared by 1 base and J by 3 bases, with 1 base of the junction left unmatched. CDR1 and CDR2 from the germline V gene are SNHLY and FYNNEI.

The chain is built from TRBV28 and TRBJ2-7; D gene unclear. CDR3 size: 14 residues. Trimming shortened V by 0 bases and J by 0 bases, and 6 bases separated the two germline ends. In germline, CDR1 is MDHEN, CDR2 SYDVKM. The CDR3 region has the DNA TGTGCCAGCAGTTTATGGGGCAACTCCTACGAGCAGTACTTC. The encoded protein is CASSLWGNSYEQYF.